This entry lists 5 T cell receptor beta chains sequenced from one sample in a study of blood T cell repertoires in COVID-19. Data came from immunoSEQ multiplex PCR; TCRdb stores just in-frame clones and leaves some out. The sample lists some 70,000 clones, around 88% occurring once. The sample taken for sequencing was peripheral blood. These receptors were obtained from a middle-aged man with COVID-19, enrolled during active disease.

This clone showed up just once. V and J are TRBV19 and TRBJ2-5; 8 nucleotides line up with TRBD2. This CDR3 is 16 amino acids long. Trimming removed 4 bases from V and 4 bases from J; junction bases left unmatched: 11. Germline V lookup: CDR1 LNHDA, CDR2 SQIVND (reference sequence). The CDR3 DNA follows: TGTGCCAGTAGTACTAGCGGAGCGGGGGTGGCAGAGACCCAGTACTTC. Translation gives CASSTSGAGVAETQYF.

CDR3 DNA: TGCGCCAGCAGCTTCCCCCCGGGGAGCCTAGAGACCCAGTACTTC. Its translation: CASSFPPGSLETQYF. The V and J genes are TRBV5-1 and TRBJ2-5; tentative D call: TRBD2 (5 bases). The germline V gene encodes CDR1 SGHRS and CDR2 YFSETQ. Deletions cut 2 bases from V and 4 bases from J, with 15 bases between. The CDR3 runs to 15 residues.

This clone was counted a single time. The V call is TRBV5-1, the J call TRBJ2-3, with a tentative D call TRBD1 (5 bases). V was pared by 4 bases and J by 1 base, with 13 bases between. This CDR3 is 15 amino acids long. The V gene's germline CDR1 is SGHRS and CDR2 YFSETQ. For the CDR3, the DNA is TGCGCCAGCAGCGCAGGGCCGATAGGCACAGATACGCAGTATTTT. It translates to CASSAGPIGTDTQYF.

The rearrangement uses TRBV2 and TRBJ2-3; unclear D gene. Looked up from germline, CDR1 is SNHLY and CDR2 is FYNNEI. CDR3 size: 14 residues. The ends were cut back, 5 bases at V and 2 bases at J, with 11 bases in the middle. The CDR3 DNA sequence: TGTGCCAGCAGTAATAACTTGCACACAGATACGCAGTATTTT. The encoded protein is CASSNNLHTDTQYF.

This chain connects TRBV19 to TRBJ2-7; the match to TRBD1 covers 10 bases. The CDR3 extends over 14 amino acids. Germline V gives CDR1 LNHDA, CDR2 SQIVND (reference sequence). V trimming: 4 bases; J trimming: 5 bases; junction bases outside the gene matches: 5. The CDR3, as DNA: TGTGCCAGTAGTACGGGACAGGGGTGGCACGAGCAGTACTTC. It codes for CASSTGQGWHEQYF.